The 4 T cell receptor beta chains below come from one sample, sequenced in a study of shared clonotypes between healthy human individuals. Generated by immunoSEQ multiplex PCR, the TCRdb table keeps only in-frame clones and is missing some. Here the sample spans about 2 million clones, 90% to 95% being singletons. Material for sequencing was naive CD4+ T cells sorted from blood. Subset meaning: CD45RA+ positively selected. The receptors here all came from a man between 18 and 29 years old in good health.

V is TRBV6-1 and J is TRBJ1-2; TRBD1 matches at 7 bases. CDR3 length: 19 amino acids. Germline CDR1 and CDR2: MNHNS and SASEGT. V trimming: 3 bases; J trimming: 3 bases; junction bases outside the gene matches: 19. CDR3 region: CASSDGRGGAGSHYYGYTF. CDR3 in DNA: TGTGCCAGCAGTGATGGAAGAGGGGGCGCAGGGTCCCACTACTATGGCTACACCTTC.

The rearrangement links TRBV11-2 to TRBJ2-7; 11 bases are shared with TRBD1. Trimming removed 5 bases from V and 7 bases from J; junction bases left unmatched: 10. CDR1 and CDR2 from the germline V gene are SGHAT and FQNNGV. The CDR3 has 15 amino acids. The CDR3 sequence: CASSRDGQGAWEQYF. CDR3 nucleotide sequence: TGTGCCAGCAGCCGCGACGGACAGGGGGCGTGGGAGCAGTACTTC.

The rearrangement links TRBV4-1 to TRBJ2-1; D not resolved. V was clipped by 4 bases and J by 2 bases, with 9 bases between them. The CDR3 loop spans 14 amino acids. Germline-derived CDR1 and CDR2 are MGHRA and YSYEKL. The CDR3 loop reads CASSLVITYNEQFF. The CDR3, as DNA: TGCGCCAGCAGCCTCGTTATAACCTACAATGAGCAGTTCTTC.

V is TRBV14 and J is TRBJ1-4, with 8 bases lining up with TRBD1. CDR3 length: 14 residues. V was pared by 2 bases and J by 8 bases, with 4 bases of the junction left unmatched. Germline CDR1 reads SGHDN; CDR2 reads FVKESK. The CDR3 region has the DNA TGTGCCAGCAGCCAACGGACAGGGCGGGAAAAACTGTTTTTT. It encodes CASSQRTGREKLFF. Looking up the rest from reference TRBV14 and TRBJ1-4 gives the full variable domain: EAGVTQFPSHSVIEKGQTVTLRCDPISGHDNLYWYRRVMGKEIKFLLHFVKESKQDESGMPNNRFLAERTGGTYSTLKVQPAELEDSGVYFCASSQRTGREKLFFGSGTQLSVL.